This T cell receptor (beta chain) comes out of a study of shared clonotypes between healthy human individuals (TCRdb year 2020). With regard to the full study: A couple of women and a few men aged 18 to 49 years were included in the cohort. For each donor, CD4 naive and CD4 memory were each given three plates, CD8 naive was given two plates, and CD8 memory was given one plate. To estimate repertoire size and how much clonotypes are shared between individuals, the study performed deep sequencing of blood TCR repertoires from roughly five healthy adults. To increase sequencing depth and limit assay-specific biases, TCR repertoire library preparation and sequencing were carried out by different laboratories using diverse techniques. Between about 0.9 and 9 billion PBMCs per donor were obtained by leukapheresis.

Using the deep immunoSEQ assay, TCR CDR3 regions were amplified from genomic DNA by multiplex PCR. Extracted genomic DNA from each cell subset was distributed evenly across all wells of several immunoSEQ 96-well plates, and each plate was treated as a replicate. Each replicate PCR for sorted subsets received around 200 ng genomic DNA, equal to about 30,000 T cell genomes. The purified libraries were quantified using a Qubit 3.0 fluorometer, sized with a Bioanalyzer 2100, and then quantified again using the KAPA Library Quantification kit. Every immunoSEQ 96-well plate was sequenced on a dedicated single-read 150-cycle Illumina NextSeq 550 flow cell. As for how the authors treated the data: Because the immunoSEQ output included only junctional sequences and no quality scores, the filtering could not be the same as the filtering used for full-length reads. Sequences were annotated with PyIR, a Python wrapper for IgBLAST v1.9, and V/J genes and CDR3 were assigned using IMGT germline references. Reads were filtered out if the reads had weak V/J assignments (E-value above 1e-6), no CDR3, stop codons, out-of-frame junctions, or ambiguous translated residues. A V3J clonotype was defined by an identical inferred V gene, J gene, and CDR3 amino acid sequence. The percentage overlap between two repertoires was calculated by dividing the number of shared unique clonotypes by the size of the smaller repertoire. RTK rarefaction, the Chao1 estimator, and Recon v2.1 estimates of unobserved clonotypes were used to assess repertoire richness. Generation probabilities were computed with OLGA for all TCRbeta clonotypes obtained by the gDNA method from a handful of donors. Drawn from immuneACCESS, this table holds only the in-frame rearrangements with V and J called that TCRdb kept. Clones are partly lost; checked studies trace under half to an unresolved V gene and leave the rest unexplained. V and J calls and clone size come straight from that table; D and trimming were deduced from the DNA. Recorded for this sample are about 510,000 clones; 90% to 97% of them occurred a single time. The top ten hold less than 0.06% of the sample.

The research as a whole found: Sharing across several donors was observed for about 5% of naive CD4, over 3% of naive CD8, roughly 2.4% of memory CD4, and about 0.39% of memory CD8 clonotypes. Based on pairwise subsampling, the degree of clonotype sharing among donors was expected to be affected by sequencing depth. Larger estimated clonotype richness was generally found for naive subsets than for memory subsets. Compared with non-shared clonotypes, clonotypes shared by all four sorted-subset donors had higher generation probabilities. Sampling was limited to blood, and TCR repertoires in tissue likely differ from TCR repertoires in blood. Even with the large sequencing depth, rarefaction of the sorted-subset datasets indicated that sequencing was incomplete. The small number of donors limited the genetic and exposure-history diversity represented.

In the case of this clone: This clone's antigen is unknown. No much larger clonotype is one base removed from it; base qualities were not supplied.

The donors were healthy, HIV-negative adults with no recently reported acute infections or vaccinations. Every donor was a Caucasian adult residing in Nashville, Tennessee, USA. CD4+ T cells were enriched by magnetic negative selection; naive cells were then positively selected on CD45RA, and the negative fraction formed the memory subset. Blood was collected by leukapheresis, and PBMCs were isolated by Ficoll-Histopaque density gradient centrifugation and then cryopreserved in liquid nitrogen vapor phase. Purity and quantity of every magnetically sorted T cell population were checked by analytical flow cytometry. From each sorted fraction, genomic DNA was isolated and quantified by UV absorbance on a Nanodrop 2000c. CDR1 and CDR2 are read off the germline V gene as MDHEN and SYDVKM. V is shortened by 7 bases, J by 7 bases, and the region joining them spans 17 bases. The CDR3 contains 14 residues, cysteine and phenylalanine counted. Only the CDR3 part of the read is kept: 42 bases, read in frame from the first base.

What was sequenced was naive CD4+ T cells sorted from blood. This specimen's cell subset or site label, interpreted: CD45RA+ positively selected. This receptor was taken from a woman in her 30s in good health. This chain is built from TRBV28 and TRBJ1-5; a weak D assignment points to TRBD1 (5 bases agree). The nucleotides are TGTGCCAGCACAATCCGGGGCATCAGGCAGCCCCAGCATTTT. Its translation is CASTIRGIRQPQHF.